A single TCR beta chain is shown here with its context. No cognate antigen has been identified for it. No much larger clone exists at a distance of one base, and base qualities are not known. The method behind the library was the immunoSEQ multiplex PCR assay. Per the source publication's procedure: A statistical classification framework was built to diagnose cytomegalovirus status from the catalog of TCR beta chain sequences. Drawn from immuneACCESS, this table holds only the in-frame rearrangements with V and J called that TCRdb kept. Clones are partly lost; checked studies trace under half to an unresolved V gene and leave the rest unexplained. The V and J calls and the clone size are those of that table, but D and trimming were determined from the DNA. The sample table lists 300,000 or so clones, approximately 88% of them with a count of one. The ten largest clones take up around 0.96% of the sample.

These data come from a study of cytomegalovirus exposure and HLA in healthy donors (dated by TCRdb to the late 2010s). Broadly, across the study: According to a later analysis, one platform produced both the approximately 110 validation repertoires and the 666 repertoires of the first cohort. To predict cytomegalovirus infection status, the study combined high-throughput TCR immunosequencing, statistical association of individual TCRs with disease status, and machine learning. Along with the approximately 650-subject first cohort, a separate validation cohort of over 90 different subjects was used. The study aimed to test whether cataloging public T cell receptors could reveal signatures of past pathogen exposure. What the work shows at the level of the full study, not this receptor alone: According to the authors, the approach could potentially be generalized to other disease states and immunological phenotypes. While some public TCRs were present in many individuals, most TCR sequences turned up only very rarely across donors. Of the cluster scores, around 95% were above 0 in a later analysis, which found that TCRs clustered in the first cohort also tended to co-occur in the roughly 130 validation repertoires. The study listed 150 to 200 TCR beta chains as associated with cytomegalovirus. A few of the identified cytomegalovirus-associated TCR beta chains were confirmed in vitro to be specific for cytomegalovirus antigens. Cytomegalovirus status was reported to be diagnosed by the classifier with high specificity and sensitivity in both the original and validation cohorts. A later analysis had no HLA typing for the validation cohort, so co-occurrence there was scored across all 130 or so repertoires.

The CDR3, cysteine through phenylalanine, is 15 amino acids long. The CDR3 DNA has 45 bases and is translated from base 1. The germline V and J ends show losses of 4 bases and 4 bases respectively, and no gene match explains 5 bases of the junction. From a lookup of the germline V gene (reference sequence), CDR1 and CDR2 are SGHAT and FQDESV. The donors were included in the validation cohort of over a hundred subjects, a group kept apart from the roughly 700-subject first cohort. The receptor was derived from a man aged 25 to 45 in good health and CMV-seronegative. Recombination joined TRBV11-1 with TRBJ2-1; the junction holds 9 bases that match TRBD1. Sequencing used PBMCs. The DNA sequence follows: TGTGCCAGCAGCTCAACCGGGACAGGGTACAATGAGCAGTTCTTC. This is translated as CASSSTGTGYNEQFF.